Detailed here is one T cell receptor beta chain. The data stem from a study of blood T cell repertoires in COVID-19. At the level of the study: Collection of acute and convalescent COVID-19 samples took place in the United States, Italy and Spain. T cells, B-cell-depleted T cells, or PBMCs supplied cDNA or gDNA.

The CDR3 runs to 19 residues. Germline CDR1 is SGHVS and CDR2 is FNYEAQ. The V gene lost 2 bases and the J gene lost 0 bases, with 20 bases spanning the gap. As handled by the study authors: Amplifying reference gene primers gave estimates of nucleated cell counts. TCRdb's copy holds only in-frame clones and misses some; the assay was immunoSEQ multiplex PCR. From that table come the V and J calls and clone size; the DNA was used to work out D and trimming. The sample comprises 250,000 or so clones, roughly four fifths of which are singletons, and 4% to 5% rests with the top ten. The source of this sequence is a woman between 70 and 85 years old with acute or convalescent COVID-19. The V and J genes are TRBV7-6 and TRBJ1-3, with a possible D match to TRBD1 (5 bases). Material: peripheral blood. The chain's CDR3 is CASSLSDRAILSSGNTIYF. CDR3 coding DNA: TGTGCCAGCAGCTTATCTGACAGAGCGATATTGAGCTCTGGAAACACCATATATTTT.